This T cell receptor (beta chain) is from a study of cytomegalovirus exposure and HLA in healthy donors. The wider study: Most genotyped donors, around 86% of 350 to 500, had Caucasian-associated genetic ancestry.

Study-wide points: TCR beta chain V- and J-gene trimming was linked, in a later analysis, to a missense variant in DCLRE1C. For most TCR beta V segments, an earlier analysis put the productive rate at about 90% or about 30% of the time.

With regard to this clone: Its antigen remains unidentified.

V shed 4 bases and J 6 bases; nucleotides not matched to a gene: 6. The germline V gene has CDR1 SGDLS and CDR2 YYNGEE. This CDR3 has 15 amino acids. The PCR used 60 Vbeta and 13 Jbeta primers. Clones were read by immunoSEQ multiplex PCR, and TCRdb kept only the in-frame ones, dropping some. The sample lists hundreds of thousands of clones; about 75% were seen once. The sample consisted of PBMCs. This receptor was obtained from a male donor in good health and CMV-seronegative. V usage is TRBV9 and J usage is TRBJ2-3, with TRBD2 identical over 12 bases. CDR3 in DNA: TGTGCCAGCAGCTCATCGGGACTAGCGGGTGATACGCAGTATTTT. This sequence encodes CASSSSGLAGDTQYF.